These 22 T cell receptor beta chains share one sample of origin, sequenced in a study of shared clonotypes between healthy human individuals. The table came from immunoSEQ multiplex PCR; TCRdb's copy has only in-frame clones and leaves some out. The data hold roughly 2.2 million clones, with roughly 93% observed a single time. The specimen was naive CD4+ T cells from PBMCs. The subset denotes: CD45RA+ positively selected. The receptors stem from a man younger than 35 in good health. Some clones in this sample may be carry-over from other donors' samples.

The chain joins TRBV7-8 to TRBJ2-7, with D perhaps matching TRBD1 or TRBD2 (5 bases each). Trimming took off 2 bases at V and 2 bases at J, with 16 bases between the two ends. There are 16 residues in the CDR3. The germline V gene has CDR1 SGHVS and CDR2 FQNEAQ. The CDR3 DNA reads as TGTGCCAGCAGCTTATATACGGGGACCGATACCTACGAGCAGTACTTC. Amino acid sequence: CASSLYTGTDTYEQYF.

This clone occurred once. This chain uses TRBV6-5 with TRBJ1-2; weak D call: TRBD1 (5 bases). The V and J ends lost 5 bases and 8 bases respectively, with 21 bases between them. The germline gives CDR1 MNHEY, CDR2 SVGAGI. There are 15 residues in the CDR3. CDR3 nucleotides: TGTGCCAGCAGTCTTTCCCTGGGCCACCGGGGCGGCTACACCTTC. Its translation is CASSLSLGHRGGYTF.

The chain couples TRBV6-1 to TRBJ1-5; D is unresolved. Trimming cost V 5 bases and J 9 bases, with 17 bases left between them. The length of the CDR3 is 14 residues. CDR1 MNHNS and CDR2 SASEGT come from the germline V gene. The CDR3: CASSSNTGEGPQHF. The CDR3 coding sequence is TGTGCCAGCAGTTCAAACACGGGTGAGGGGCCCCAGCATTTT.

The chain recombines TRBV5-5 with TRBJ1-2; no definite D call. Germline V gene data show CDR1 as SGHKS and CDR2 as YYEKEE (reference sequence). V lost 1 base to trimming and J lost 4 bases, with 14 bases between them. The CDR3 extends over 15 amino acids. This CDR3 is CASSLLAATSYGYTF. The CDR3 DNA reads as TGTGCCAGCAGCTTGTTGGCAGCTACATCCTATGGCTACACCTTC.

CDR3 bases: TGTGCCAGCAGTCCCCGAGGCAGGGGGATTGAAAAACTGTTTTTT. Translation gives CASSPRGRGIEKLFF. V gene TRBV28 combines with J gene TRBJ1-4; TRBD1 matches at 7 bases. Germline assignment: CDR1 MDHEN and CDR2 SYDVKM. J lost 7 bases, V lost 5 bases, and 10 bases had no gene match. This CDR3 is built from 15 residues.

Only one count was recorded for this clone. The genes are TRBV11-2 and TRBJ2-7; D is perhaps TRBD1 or TRBD2 (5 bases each). There are 13 residues in the CDR3. The V end lost 5 bases, the J end lost 7 bases, and 15 bases lay between the germline ends. Germline CDR1 is SGHAT and CDR2 is FQNNGV. The CDR3 is CASSRDPHGEQYF. In DNA, the CDR3 is TGTGCCAGCAGCCGGGACCCTCACGGGGAGCAGTACTTC.

The rearrangement joins TRBV4-1 to TRBJ2-2; D unresolved. This CDR3 contains 15 residues. Between the trimmed V and J ends, which lost 1 base and 4 bases, there was a span of 10 bases. From germline, CDR1 is MGHRA and CDR2 YSYEKL. The CDR3 nucleotides are TGCGCCAGCAGCCAAGTTGGCAGGAGCACCGGGGAGCTGTTTTTT. This translates into CASSQVGRSTGELFF.

CDR3 sequence: CASKYDRSGGELFF. The CDR3 nucleotides read TGTGCCAGCAAGTACGACCGGTCCGGCGGGGAGCTGTTTTTT. The chain joins TRBV7-3 to TRBJ2-2; D gene ambiguous. The CDR3 is 14 residues long. The V and J ends lost 7 bases and 7 bases respectively, with 16 bases between them. Germline assignment: CDR1 SGHTA and CDR2 FQGTGA.

Details on this clone: Other DNA sequences in the same sample also yield this CDR3. This chain uses TRBV9 with TRBJ1-1; D gene uncertain. The CDR3 is made up of 14 amino acids. Germline CDR1 is SGDLS and CDR2 is YYNGEE. Deletions cut 0 bases from V and 1 base from J, with 7 bases between. CDR3 residues: CASSVVSGNTEAFF. The CDR3 DNA sequence: TGTGCCAGCAGCGTAGTGTCGGGGAACACTGAAGCTTTCTTT.

In DNA form, the CDR3 reads TGTGCCAGCTCACCGACAGGGGAACCAGCTAACTATGGCTACACCTTC. Its protein product is CASSPTGEPANYGYTF. This chain uses TRBV18 with TRBJ1-2; 8 bases align to TRBD1. The CDR3 extends over 16 amino acids. The trim removed 3 bases at V and 0 bases at J, leaving 6 bases unmatched. Looked up from germline, CDR1 is KGHSH and CDR2 is LQKENI.

The rearrangement joins TRBV15 to TRBJ2-1; TRBD1 matches 11 bases. Trimming cost V 1 base and J 7 bases; bases outside gene matches: 12. Germline V lookup: CDR1 LNHNV, CDR2 YYDKDF (reference sequence). The CDR3 length is 18 residues. The CDR3 DNA reads as TGTGCCACCAGCAGAGGAATGGACAGGGGGCCCGGTAGGAATGAGCAGTTCTTC. This gives the protein CATSRGMDRGPGRNEQFF.

The V and J genes are TRBV7-9 and TRBJ2-3; possibly TRBD2 for D (6 bases). Trimming took off 8 bases at V and 5 bases at J, with 14 bases between the two ends. Germline lookup yields CDR1 SEHNR and CDR2 FQNEAQ (reference sequence). The CDR3 contains 13 residues. CDR3 nucleotide sequence: TGTGCCAGCCGCGTGGAGGGTAAAGATACGCAGTATTTT. Protein sequence: CASRVEGKDTQYF.

V usage is TRBV5-1 and J usage is TRBJ2-1; the match to TRBD2 covers 12 bases. The J segment lost 1 base and the V segment lost 3 bases, leaving 5 bases of the junction unmatched. The CDR3 has 17 residues. From germline, CDR1 is SGHRS and CDR2 YFSETQ. CDR3 sequence (DNA): TGCGCCAGCAGCTCATCCGGACTAGCGGGATCCTACAATGAGCAGTTCTTC. This sequence encodes CASSSSGLAGSYNEQFF. The variable domain in full, completed from reference TRBV5-1 and TRBJ2-1, reads KAGVTQTPRYLIKTRGQQVTLSCSPISGHRSVSWYQQTPGQGLQFLFEYFSETQRNKGNFPGRFSGRQFSNSRSEMNVSTLELGDSALYLCASSSSGLAGSYNEQFFGPGTRLTVL.

V usage is TRBV7-9 and J usage is TRBJ2-3; 11 bases fit TRBD2. Germline loops: CDR1 SEHNR, CDR2 FQNEAQ (reference sequence). CDR3 size: 19 residues. V lost 5 bases and J lost 0; bases outside the gene matches: 13. The CDR3 DNA is TGTGCCAGCAGCCCACCGGGACTAGCGGCCCATATTAGCACAGATACGCAGTATTTT. Encoded protein: CASSPPGLAAHISTDTQYF.

This chain connects TRBV18 to TRBJ2-3, with TRBD1 matching over 10 bases. Germline trimming cut 0 bases from V and 1 base from J; bases unmatched to any gene: 1. Germline CDR1 reads KGHSH; CDR2 reads LQKENI. This CDR3 has 16 residues. CDR3 bases: TGTGCCAGCTCACCACCGACAGGGGGCCGCACAGATACGCAGTATTTT. Its translation is CASSPPTGGRTDTQYF.

The chain links TRBV25-1 to TRBJ1-2, with TRBD1 as a possible D gene (5 bases). The germline V and J ends were trimmed by 4 bases and 7 bases, with 19 bases remaining between them. The CDR3 sequence is 15 residues long. Per the germline V gene, CDR1 is MGHDK and CDR2 is SYGVNS. The CDR3 sequence: CASSALFGAFGGYTF. In DNA form, the CDR3 reads TGTGCCAGCAGTGCCCTTTTCGGGGCTTTTGGTGGCTACACCTTC.

The CDR3 region is CASSLEQGEYGYTF. In DNA, the CDR3 is TGTGCCAGCAGCTTGGAACAGGGAGAATATGGCTACACCTTC. V is TRBV5-5 and J is TRBJ1-2; TRBD1 is a possible D gene (6 bases). This CDR3 comprises 14 residues. Germline CDR1 is SGHKS and CDR2 is YYEKEE (reference sequence). The V end lost 0 bases, the J end lost 5 bases, and 11 bases lay between the germline ends.

A word on this clone: This sample also contains other DNA sequences that code for the same CDR3. The chain joins TRBV7-3 to TRBJ2-1; 7 bases map to TRBD2. The germline gives CDR1 SGHTA, CDR2 FQGTGA. The CDR3 has 16 amino acids. V gave up 1 base and J gave up 8 bases; unmatched junction bases: 11. CDR3 coding DNA: TGTGCCAGCAGCTTAAACGGCGCGGGAGCTAGAGATGAGCAGTTCTTC. Translation: CASSLNGAGARDEQFF.

The chain recombines TRBV5-1 with TRBJ1-3; 7 nucleotides agree with TRBD1. Trimming removed 4 bases from V and 2 bases from J; junction bases left unmatched: 9. CDR3 length equals 16 residues. Germline loops: CDR1 SGHRS, CDR2 YFSETQ. CDR3 nucleotide sequence: TGCGCCAGCAGCCTCGGGACAGTCAGTGCTGGAAACACCATATATTTT. Translating gives CASSLGTVSAGNTIYF. The whole variable domain, remainder taken from reference TRBV5-1 and TRBJ1-3, is KAGVTQTPRYLIKTRGQQVTLSCSPISGHRSVSWYQQTPGQGLQFLFEYFSETQRNKGNFPGRFSGRQFSNSRSEMNVSTLELGDSALYLCASSLGTVSAGNTIYFGEGSWLTVV.

The rearrangement uses TRBV7-9 and TRBJ2-5; either TRBD1 or TRBD2 may fit D (6 bases each). The CDR3 runs 15 residues. The V end was cut by 5 bases, the J end by 5 bases, with 18 bases between. Looked up from germline, CDR1 is SEHNR and CDR2 is FQNEAQ (reference sequence). The CDR3 nucleotides are TGTGCCAGCAGCCAACCGAGGGGGGCAGGGGAGACCCAGTACTTC. Amino acids: CASSQPRGAGETQYF.

The rearrangement uses TRBV7-2 and TRBJ1-5; D gene uncertain. Trimming pared 2 bases from V and 4 bases from J, leaving 12 bases between. The CDR3 totals 15 residues. Germline V lookup: CDR1 SGHTA, CDR2 FQGNSA. The CDR3 loop reads CASSLNSQVNQPQHF. The CDR3 coding sequence is TGTGCCAGCAGCTTAAACTCGCAGGTTAATCAGCCCCAGCATTTT.

Remarks on this clone: Distinct nucleotide sequences in the sample also encode this CDR3. J is TRBJ2-7 and V is TRBV6-1; D uncertain. CDR1 MNHNS and CDR2 SASEGT come from the germline V gene. The V end was cut by 2 bases, the J end by 3 bases, with 5 bases between. The CDR3 is 12 amino acids. CDR3 loop: CASSELGYEQYF. The CDR3 DNA is TGTGCCAGCAGTGAATTAGGCTACGAGCAGTACTTC.